This T cell receptor (beta chain) was obtained from a study of blood T cell repertoires in COVID-19. Across the study: The cDNA or gDNA used as material had been derived from T cells, B-cell-depleted T cells, or PBMCs.

V was pared by 3 bases and J by 5 bases, with 8 bases between. Per the germline V gene, CDR1 is MNHEY and CDR2 is SMNVEV (reference sequence). This CDR3 spans 14 amino acids. This table comes from immunoSEQ multiplex PCR, and its TCRdb copy is limited to in-frame clones, with some not included. The table has tens of thousands of clones, 80% to 95% seen once. This sequence was found in a woman older than 75 with active COVID-19. Sequencing used peripheral blood. This chain uses TRBV27 with TRBJ1-6; no clear D. DNA of the CDR3: TGTGCCAGCAGTTTCAGGCAGGATAATTCACCCCTCCACTTT. Its translation: CASSFRQDNSPLHF.